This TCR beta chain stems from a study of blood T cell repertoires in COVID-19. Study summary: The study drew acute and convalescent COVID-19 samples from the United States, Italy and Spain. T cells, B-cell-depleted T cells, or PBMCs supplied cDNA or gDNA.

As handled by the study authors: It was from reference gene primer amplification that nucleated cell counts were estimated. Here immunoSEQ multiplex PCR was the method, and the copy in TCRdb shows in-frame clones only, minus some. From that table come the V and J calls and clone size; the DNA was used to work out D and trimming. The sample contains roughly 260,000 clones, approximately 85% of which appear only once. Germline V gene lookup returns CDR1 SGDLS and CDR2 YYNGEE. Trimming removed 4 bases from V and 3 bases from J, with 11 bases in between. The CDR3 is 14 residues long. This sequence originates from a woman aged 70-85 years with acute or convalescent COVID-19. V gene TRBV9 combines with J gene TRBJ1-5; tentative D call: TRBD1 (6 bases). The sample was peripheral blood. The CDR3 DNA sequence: TGTGCCAGCAGCCCCACAGGGTACAATCAGCCCCAGCATTTT. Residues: CASSPTGYNQPQHF.